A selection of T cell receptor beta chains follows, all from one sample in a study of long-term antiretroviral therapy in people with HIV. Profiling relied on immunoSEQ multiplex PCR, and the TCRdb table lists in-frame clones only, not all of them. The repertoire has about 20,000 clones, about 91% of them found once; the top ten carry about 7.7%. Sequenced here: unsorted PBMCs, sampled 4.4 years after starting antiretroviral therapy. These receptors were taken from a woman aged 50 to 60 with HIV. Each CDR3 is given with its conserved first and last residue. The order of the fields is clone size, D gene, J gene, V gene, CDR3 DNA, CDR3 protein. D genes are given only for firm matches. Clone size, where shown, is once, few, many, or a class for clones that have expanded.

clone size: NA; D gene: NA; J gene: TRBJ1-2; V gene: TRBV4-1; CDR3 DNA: TGCGCCAGCAGCGAAGAGGCAGGAAATCGGAACTATGGCTACACCTTC; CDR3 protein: CASSEEAGNRNYGYTF
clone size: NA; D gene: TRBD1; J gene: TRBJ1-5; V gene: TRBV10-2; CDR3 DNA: TGCGCCAGCAGCGAGACAGGGAAAGATCAGCCCCAGCATTTT; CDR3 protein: CASSETGKDQPQHF
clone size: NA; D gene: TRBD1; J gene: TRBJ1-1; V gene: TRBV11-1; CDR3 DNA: TGTGCCAGCAGTTTAGCGGGACAGAAAGCTTTCTTT; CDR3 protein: CASSLAGQKAFF
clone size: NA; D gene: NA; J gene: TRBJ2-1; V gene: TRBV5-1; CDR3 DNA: TGCGCCAGCAGCGGAGGACAGAAGGGGGATGAGCAGTTCTTC; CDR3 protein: CASSGGQKGDEQFF
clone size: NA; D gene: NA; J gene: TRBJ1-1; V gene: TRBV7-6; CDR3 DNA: TGTGCCAGCAGCTTAAACAGGGCGGGGACTGAAGCTTTCTTT; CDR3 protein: CASSLNRAGTEAFF
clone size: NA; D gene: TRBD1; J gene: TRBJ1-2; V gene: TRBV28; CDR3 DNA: TGTGCCAGCAGTTCTCAGCAGGGGGGGGGCTACACCTTC; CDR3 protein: CASSSQQGGGYTF
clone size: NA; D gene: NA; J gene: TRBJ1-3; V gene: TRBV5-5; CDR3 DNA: TGTGCCAGCAGCTTGGACAGTGGCTCTGGAAACACCATATATTTT; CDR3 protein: CASSLDSGSGNTIYF
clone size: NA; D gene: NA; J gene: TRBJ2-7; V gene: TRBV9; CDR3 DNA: TGTGCCAGCAGCGTAGAGGGCGGATCCTACGAGCAGTACTTC; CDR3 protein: CASSVEGGSYEQYF
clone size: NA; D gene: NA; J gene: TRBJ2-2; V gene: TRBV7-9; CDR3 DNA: TGTGCCAGCAGCTTAAGGGACCCTGACACCGGGGAGCTGTTTTTT; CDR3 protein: CASSLRDPDTGELFF
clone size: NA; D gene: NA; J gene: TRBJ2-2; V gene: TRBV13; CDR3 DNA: TGTGCCAGCAGCTTAGGCCTCGACAGCGCGAACACCGGGGAGCTGTTTTTT; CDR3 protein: CASSLGLDSANTGELFF
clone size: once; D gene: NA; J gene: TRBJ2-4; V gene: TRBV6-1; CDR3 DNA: TGTGCCAGCAGTGAACTAAAAAACATTCAGTACTTC; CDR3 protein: CASSELKNIQYF
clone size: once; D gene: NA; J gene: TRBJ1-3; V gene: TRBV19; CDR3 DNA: TGTGCCAGTAGTATACGAGGGGGAGACGGAAACACCATATATTTT; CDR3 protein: CASSIRGGDGNTIYF
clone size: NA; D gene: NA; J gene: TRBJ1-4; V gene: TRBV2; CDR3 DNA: TGTGCCAGCGGGCCCCGGGCGTCAACTAATGAAAAACTGTTTTTT; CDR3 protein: CASGPRASTNEKLFF
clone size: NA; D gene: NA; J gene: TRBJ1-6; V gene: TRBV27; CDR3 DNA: TGTGCCAGCACCTACTCTCTCAGCTCAAGGTCACCCCTCCACTTT; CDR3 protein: CASTYSLSSRSPLHF
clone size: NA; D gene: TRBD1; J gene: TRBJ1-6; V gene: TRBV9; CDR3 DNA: TGTGCCAGCAGCGTGGGGGGGACAGGGGGTTCACCCCTCCACTTT; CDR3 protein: CASSVGGTGGSPLHF
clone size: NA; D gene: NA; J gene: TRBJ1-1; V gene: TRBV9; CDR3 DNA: TGTGCCAGCAGCGACAGACTAGGTGCGATGAACACTGAAGCTTTCTTT; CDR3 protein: CASSDRLGAMNTEAFF
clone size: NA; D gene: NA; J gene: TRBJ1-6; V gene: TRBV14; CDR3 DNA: TGTGCCAGCAGCCAAGGTCGAGGGGGGTCACCCCTCCACTTT; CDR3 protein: CASSQGRGGSPLHF
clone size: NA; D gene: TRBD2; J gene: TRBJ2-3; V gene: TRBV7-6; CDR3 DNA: TGTGCCAGCAGCTTAGAAATCCAGCGGGGGGGCCAGGGCACAGATACGCAGTATTTT; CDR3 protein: CASSLEIQRGGQGTDTQYF
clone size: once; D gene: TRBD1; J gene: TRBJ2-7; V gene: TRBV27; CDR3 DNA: TGTGCCAGCAGATTCATGCAGGGGGCGGGCTACGAGCAGTACTTC; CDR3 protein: CASRFMQGAGYEQYF
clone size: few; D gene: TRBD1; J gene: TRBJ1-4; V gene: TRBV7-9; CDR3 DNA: TGTGCCAGCAGCCCGGGACAGGGGTTTGAAAAACTGTTTTTT; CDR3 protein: CASSPGQGFEKLFF
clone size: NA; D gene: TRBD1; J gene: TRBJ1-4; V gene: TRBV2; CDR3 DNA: TGTGCCAGCAGTACAGGGGTGCATGAAAAACTGTTTTTT; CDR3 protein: CASSTGVHEKLFF
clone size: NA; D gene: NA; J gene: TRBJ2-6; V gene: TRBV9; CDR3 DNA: TGTGCCAGCAGCGTAGTAAAAGCTGGGGCCAACGTCCTGACTTTC; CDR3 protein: CASSVVKAGANVLTF
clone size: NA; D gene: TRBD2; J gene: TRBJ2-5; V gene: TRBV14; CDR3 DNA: TGTGCCAGCAGCCAACAACGGGGGGGCACTTGGGAGACCCAGTACTTC; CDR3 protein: CASSQQRGGTWETQYF
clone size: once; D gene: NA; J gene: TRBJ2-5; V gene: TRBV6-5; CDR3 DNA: TGTGCCAGCAGTGGGTGGTCCCTAGGCCAAGAGACCCAGTACTTC; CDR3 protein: CASSGWSLGQETQYF
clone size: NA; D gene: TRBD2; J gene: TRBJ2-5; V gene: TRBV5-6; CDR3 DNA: TGTGCCAGCAGCTTCTTAGCGGGGGGGCCTCAGTACTTC; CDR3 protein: CASSFLAGGPQYF
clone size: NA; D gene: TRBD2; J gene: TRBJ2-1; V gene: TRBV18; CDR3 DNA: TGTGCCAGCTCACTTATGTTGACTAGCGGGGGGCCAGAAATCTACAATGAGCAGTTCTTC; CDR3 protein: CASSLMLTSGGPEIYNEQFF
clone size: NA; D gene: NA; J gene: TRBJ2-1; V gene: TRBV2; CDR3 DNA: TGTGCCAGCAGTGAGATTTTGACAGGTACTAAGTACAATGAGCAGTTCTTC; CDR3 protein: CASSEILTGTKYNEQFF
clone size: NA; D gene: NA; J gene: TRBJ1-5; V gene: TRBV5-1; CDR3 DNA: TGCGCCAGCAGCTTGGATGGGGATGTGAATCAGCCCCAGCATTTT; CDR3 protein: CASSLDGDVNQPQHF
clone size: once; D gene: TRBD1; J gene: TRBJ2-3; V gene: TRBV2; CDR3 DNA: TGTGCCAGCAGTGCAGGGACAGGGGGCGGAGATACGCAGTATTTT; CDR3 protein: CASSAGTGGGDTQYF
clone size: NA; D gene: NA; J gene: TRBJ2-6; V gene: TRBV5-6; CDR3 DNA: TGTGCCAGCAGCCCGGGAGAACAGGTGGTCAACGTCCTGACTTTC; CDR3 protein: CASSPGEQVVNVLTF
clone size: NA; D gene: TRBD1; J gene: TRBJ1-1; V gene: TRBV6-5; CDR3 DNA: TGTGCCAGCAGCCAGGGACAGGGGTTTAGAACTGAAGCTTTCTTT; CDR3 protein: CASSQGQGFRTEAFF
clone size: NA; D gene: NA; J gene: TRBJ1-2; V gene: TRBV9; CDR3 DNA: TGTGCCAGCAGCCAAATCTATGGCTACACCTTC; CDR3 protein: CASSQIYGYTF
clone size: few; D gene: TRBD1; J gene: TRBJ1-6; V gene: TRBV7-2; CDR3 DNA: TGTGCCAGCAGCACCTTGACAGGGGTAACAGGTTCACCCCTCCACTTT; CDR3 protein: CASSTLTGVTGSPLHF
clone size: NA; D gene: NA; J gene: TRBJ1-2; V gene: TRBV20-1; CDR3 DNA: TGCAGTGCTCTGGAACAATATGGCTACACCTTC; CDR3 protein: CSALEQYGYTF
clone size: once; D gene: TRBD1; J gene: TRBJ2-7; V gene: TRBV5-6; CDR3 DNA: TGTGCCAGTGGAGTTTCCGGGACAGGGGGTCTTTACGAGCAGTACTTC; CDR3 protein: CASGVSGTGGLYEQYF
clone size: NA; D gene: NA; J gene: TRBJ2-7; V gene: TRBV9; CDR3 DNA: TGTGCCAGCAGCCCCCGGACGGAGAGCTCCTACGAGCAGTACTTC; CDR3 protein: CASSPRTESSYEQYF
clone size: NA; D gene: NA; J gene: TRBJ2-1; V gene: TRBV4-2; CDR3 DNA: TGTGCCAGCAGCCAAGATTCAGGGCGCGGGACCCACAATGAGCAGTTCTTC; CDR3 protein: CASSQDSGRGTHNEQFF
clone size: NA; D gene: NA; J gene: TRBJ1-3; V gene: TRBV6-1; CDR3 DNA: TGTGCCACCCAGGGGTTCTCTGGAAACACCATATATTTT; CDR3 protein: CATQGFSGNTIYF
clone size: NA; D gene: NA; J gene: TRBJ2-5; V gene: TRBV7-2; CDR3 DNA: TGTGCCAGCAGCTTAGATTTGGGGCGAGGGACCCAGTACTTC; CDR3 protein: CASSLDLGRGTQYF
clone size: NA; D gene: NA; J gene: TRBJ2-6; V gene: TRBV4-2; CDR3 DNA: TGTGCCAGCAGCCAAGATAGGCGACCCGCCGAGGCCAACGTCCTGACTTTC; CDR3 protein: CASSQDRRPAEANVLTF
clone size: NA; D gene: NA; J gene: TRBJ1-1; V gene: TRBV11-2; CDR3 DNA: TGTGCCAGCAGCCCCAGTCGCACTGAAGCTTTCTTT; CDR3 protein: CASSPSRTEAFF
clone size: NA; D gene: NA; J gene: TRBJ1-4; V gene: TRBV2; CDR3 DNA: TGTGCCAGCAGTGAACAAGGGGCTAATGAAAAACTGTTTTTT; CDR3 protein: CASSEQGANEKLFF